This is a list of T cell receptor beta chains from one sample in a study of identical twins. TCRdb used MiXCR to reprocess the 5' RACE reads, holding one entry per CDR3 protein. The table records under 300,000 distinct CDR3 sequences, more than 12% of them present only once. Sequencing was done on a sample of memory (CD45RO+) T cells sorted from blood. These receptors all come from a woman younger than 30 in good health. Each CDR3 is given with its conserved first and last residue. A D gene is named only where the DNA matches it firmly. A row's size may be missing; if present it is once, few, many or a size class.

d_call clone_size j_call cdr3_length v_call cdr3_nt cdr3_aa
- few TRBJ2-6 16 TRBV2 TGTGCCAGCATGGGAAGGGTTGCTTCTGGGGCCAACGTCCTGACTTTC CASMGRVASGANVLTF
- few TRBJ1-6 15 TRBV7-6 TGTGCCAGCAGCCTTAAAGGGACCCATAATTCACCCCTCCACTTT CASSLKGTHNSPLHF
TRBD1 many TRBJ1-1 14 TRBV7-2 TGTGCCAGCAGCCCACGACAGGGACTCACTGAAGCTTTCTTT CASSPRQGLTEAFF
- few TRBJ2-1 15 TRBV5-1 TGCGCCAGCTCTACGACGGGGGTCCCGACCAATGAGCAGTTCTTC CASSTTGVPTNEQFF
TRBD1 few TRBJ2-1 15 TRBV9 TGTGCCAGCAGCGTAATGACAGGGGTCTACAATGAGCAGTTCTTC CASSVMTGVYNEQFF
- many TRBJ2-2 14 TRBV5-1 TGCGCCAGCAGAGAGGGGTACGGGACCGGGGAGCTGTTTTTT CASREGYGTGELFF
TRBD2 - TRBJ2-1 15 TRBV20-1 TGCAGTGCTTGGCCCTCGACTAGCGGACGCAATGAGCAGTTCTTC CSAWPSTSGRNEQFF
TRBD1 - TRBJ2-2 16 TRBV5-1 TGCGCCAGCAGCTTTGGAGGGACAGGGAACACCGGGGAGCTGTTTTTT CASSFGGTGNTGELFF
- - TRBJ1-5 12 TRBV7-9 TGTGCCAGCAGCTCGACGGGACAGCCCCAGCATTTT CASSSTGQPQHF
- many TRBJ1-5 15 TRBV7-9 TGTGCCAGCAGCTTACACGGAGATAGGCCTCAGCCCCAGCATTTT CASSLHGDRPQPQHF
- many TRBJ2-1 15 TRBV3-1 TGTGCCAGCCGACGGGGGAGGACGTCCTACAATGAGCAGTTCTTC CASRRGRTSYNEQFF
TRBD2 - TRBJ2-7 17 TRBV7-2 TGTGCCAGCAGATCAGCGGGGGGGCCCATAAAGGCCTACGAGCAGTACTTC CASRSAGGPIKAYEQYF
TRBD1 - TRBJ1-6 14 TRBV27 TGTGCCAGCAGTTTGGGACAGGTGGGATCACCCCTCCACTTT CASSLGQVGSPLHF
- few TRBJ1-2 15 TRBV2 TGTGCCAGCAGTGAAGCGGGGATCTCGTCCTATGGCTACACCTTC CASSEAGISSYGYTF
- few TRBJ2-1 15 TRBV9 TGTGCCAGCAGCGTAGGGGTGGGCCAATACAATGAGCAGTTCTTC CASSVGVGQYNEQFF
- once TRBJ2-6 14 TRBV11-3 TGTGCCAGCGGGGCCGTAGGCGGGGCCAACGTCCTGACTTTC CASGAVGGANVLTF
- few TRBJ2-1 13 TRBV7-6 TGTGCCAGCTCTCTTGTCGGTGGGGGTGAGCAGTTCTTC CASSLVGGGEQFF
TRBD2 few TRBJ2-1 17 TRBV20-1 TGCAGCGTGGTGACTAGCGGAGGTCGGTTAGGCTACAATGAGCAGTTCTTC CSVVTSGGRLGYNEQFF
- many TRBJ2-7 12 TRBV29-1 TGCAGCGGGGCAACAGGGATCTACGAGCAGTACTTC CSGATGIYEQYF
- - TRBJ2-5 14 TRBV20-1 TGCAGTGCTAGCCGTGGGGGGAAACAAGAGACCCAGTACTTC CSASRGGKQETQYF
- - TRBJ2-1 13 TRBV4-1 TGCGCCAGCAGCCAAGCTGGAAACAATGAGCAGTTCTTC CASSQAGNNEQFF
TRBD2 few TRBJ2-1 15 TRBV11-2 TGTGCCAGCAGCTTTCAAAGCGGGGTCTACAATGAGCAGTTCTTC CASSFQSGVYNEQFF
- few TRBJ2-1 15 TRBV5-1 TGCGCCAGCAGCTTGGCAGGGGAGTCCTACAATGAGCAGTTCTTC CASSLAGESYNEQFF
- few TRBJ2-5 12 TRBV5-6 TGTGCCAGCAGCCTTACCACGGAGACCCAGTACTTC CASSLTTETQYF
TRBD1 - TRBJ2-4 12 TRBV7-8 TGTGCCAGCAGCTACGACCGGGACAGGAGGGACTTC CASSYDRDRRDF
TRBD2 few TRBJ2-3 14 TRBV20-1 TGCAGTGCCCGCGGGACTATCCGCACAGATACGCAGTATTTT CSARGTIRTDTQYF
TRBD2 - TRBJ2-5 17 TRBV4-1 TGCGCCAGCAGCCATTTGTCTAGCGGGGGGGGACAAGAGACCCAGTACTTC CASSHLSSGGGQETQYF
- - TRBJ1-3 11 TRBV6-1 TGTGCCAGCAGTCGGTCGTACACCATATATTTT CASSRSYTIYF
- - TRBJ2-6 17 TRBV5-1 TGCGCCAGCAGCTTGAGGCAGGGAGTCTCTGGGGCCAACGTCCTGACTTTC CASSLRQGVSGANVLTF
TRBD2 many TRBJ2-1 17 TRBV14 TGTGCCAGCAGCCAACCGAAAAGCGGGAGCCCCTACAATGAGCAGTTCTTC CASSQPKSGSPYNEQFF
TRBD2 few TRBJ2-3 16 TRBV20-1 TGCAGTGCTAGAGATACCCTAGCGGGAAGCACAGATACGCAGTATTTT CSARDTLAGSTDTQYF
TRBD2 - TRBJ2-3 14 TRBV4-3 TGCGCCAGCAGCCAAGACTCGGGCTGGACTAGCTTAGTTTTT CASSQDSGWTSLVF
TRBD1 few TRBJ1-2 15 TRBV27 TGTGCCAGCAGTGTCGGGACAGCGGTCAACTATGGCTACACCTTC CASSVGTAVNYGYTF
- many TRBJ2-2 14 TRBV12-3/TRBV12-4 TGTGCCAGCAGGACAGACGCGAACACCGGGGAGCTGTTTTTT CASRTDANTGELFF
- many TRBJ2-1 18 TRBV7-8 TGTGCCAGCAGCTTAGCCTTACCAGGGGAACTTTCCTACAATGAGCAGTTCTTC CASSLALPGELSYNEQFF
TRBD1 few TRBJ2-1 15 TRBV5-4 TGTGCCAGCAGACAGGACAGGAGCTCCTACAATGAGCAGTTCTTC CASRQDRSSYNEQFF
TRBD2 - TRBJ2-7 16 TRBV3-1 TGTGCCAGCAGCCGGGGGACTAGCGGGGGGTCCTACGAGCAGTACTTC CASSRGTSGGSYEQYF
TRBD2 - TRBJ2-1 14 TRBV30 TGTGCCTGGAGTGTGGGGACTAGGGGCAATGAGCAGTTCTTC CAWSVGTRGNEQFF
- - TRBJ2-3 12 TRBV24-1 TGTGCCGCGGGGGCAGGGGAAGATACGCAGTATTTT CAAGAGEDTQYF
TRBD1 few TRBJ1-1 13 TRBV7-8 TGTGCCACCCGACAGGGGGGTAACACTGAAGCTTTCTTT CATRQGGNTEAFF
- many TRBJ2-1 14 TRBV12-3/TRBV12-4 TGTGCCAGCAGTCCCCAGGCCCGGGGCGATGAGCAGTTCTTC CASSPQARGDEQFF
- - TRBJ2-5 14 TRBV5-1 TGCGCCAGCAGACCCCCTGGGGGGGCAGAGACCCAGTACTTC CASRPPGGAETQYF
TRBD1 many TRBJ2-1 14 TRBV5-1 TGCGCCAGCAGCTCGGGACAGACCTACAATGAGCAGTTCTTC CASSSGQTYNEQFF
- few TRBJ2-3 13 TRBV6-4 TGTGCCAGCAGTGCCAATCGAAGGGATACGCAGTATTTT CASSANRRDTQYF
- many TRBJ2-1 17 TRBV28 TGTGCCAGCACCCCCCCCCGGGCGGGGACATTTAGGAATGAGCAGTTCTTC CASTPPRAGTFRNEQFF
- few TRBJ2-3 15 TRBV5-1 TGCGCCAGCAGCTTGCAGGCAGGGGGCACAGATACGCAGTATTTT CASSLQAGGTDTQYF
TRBD1 - TRBJ2-7 13 TRBV7-3 TGTGCCAGCAGCACAAGACAGGGGCACGAGCAGTACTTC CASSTRQGHEQYF
- many TRBJ2-7 14 TRBV20-1 TGCAGTGCCTCTACCCCCGGGGGAGCCTACGAGCAGTACTTC CSASTPGGAYEQYF
TRBD2 - TRBJ2-7 12 TRBV6-6 TGTGCCAGCAGTTCAGCGGGGCAAGAGCAGTACTTC CASSSAGQEQYF
- - TRBJ2-1 14 TRBV7-9 TGTGCCAGCAGCGCCTCGACAGTTTACAATGAGCAGTTCTTC CASSASTVYNEQFF
TRBD1 - TRBJ1-2 13 TRBV7-2 TGTGCCAGCAGCTTAGACAGGGGAAATGGCTACACCTTC CASSLDRGNGYTF
- few TRBJ2-3 13 TRBV20-1 TGCAGTGCCCCTGAGCTAGCGTGGGATACGCAGTATTTT CSAPELAWDTQYF
TRBD2 many TRBJ2-1 14 TRBV6-2/TRBV6-3 TGTGCCAGCAGTTATACTAGCGACAACAATGAGCAGTTCTTC CASSYTSDNNEQFF
TRBD2 - TRBJ2-7 18 TRBV6-1 TGTGCCAGCAGTAGGAGCTTGGGTAGGACTAGCACCTTCTACGAGCAGTACTTC CASSRSLGRTSTFYEQYF
- - TRBJ2-3 12 TRBV3-1 TGTGCCAGCAGCCTGACCCGGAATACGCAGTATTTT CASSLTRNTQYF
TRBD2 - TRBJ2-3 16 TRBV7-2 TGTGCCAGCAGCTTTTCACCGGGACTAGACCTAGATACGCAGTATTTT CASSFSPGLDLDTQYF
- few TRBJ2-2 13 TRBV9 TGTGCCAGCAGCGTTTGGGCCACCGGGGAGCTGTTTTTT CASSVWATGELFF